The text below deals with one T cell receptor (beta chain). This clone appeared many times. It lacks a known antigen. No much larger clone is present one base from it, and per-base qualities are unavailable. Another Seattle source contributed samples from volunteer blood donors who had recovered from COVID-19. Each collaborating institution followed its own protocols to collect whole blood in K2EDTA tubes. For TCRbeta analysis, collaborator samples were shipped as frozen whole blood, as isolated PBMCs, or as DNA extracted from either sample type. The entry originates in a study of blood T cell repertoires in COVID-19 (dated by TCRdb to 2020 to 2021). Context from the whole study: Samples from collaborators originated in the United States, Italy and Spain and spanned both the acute and convalescent phases of COVID-19. A freely available public database, intended as a resource for researchers studying the immune response to SARS-CoV-2, is where the repertoires were released. Where available, HLA class I and class II types were obtained from metadata supplied by the sample provider rather than from assay-based typing. Sample metadata almost always included a de-identified subject ID, COVID-19 status, age in years and sex. Samples came from the ongoing ImmuneRACE study (first 160 participants) plus 1,254 subjects from 6 global collaborators. Subjects who had been exposed to COVID-19, were actively infected with it, or had recovered from it provided the deeply sampled blood TCRbeta repertoires that made up the dataset. The material from the prospective study consisted of cDNA or gDNA derived from T cells, B-cell-depleted T cells, or PBMCs.

TCRbeta CDR3 regions were amplified from genomic DNA using the immunoSEQ Assay, a bias-controlled multiplex PCR. Per the source publication's procedure: Nucleated cell counts per sample were estimated from amplification of reference gene primers within the assay. To quantify the absolute abundance of each unique TCRbeta CDR3 rearrangement, sequence reads were collapsed and filtered. For each sample, productive Simpson clonality was calculated as the square root of Simpson's diversity index across productive rearrangements. As stored in TCRdb, this immuneACCESS dataset retains in-frame rearrangements with V and J assigned. A fraction of the clones does not appear; measured against another copy, unresolved V genes explain less than half of the discrepancy, and the remainder lacks a known reason. V, J and clone size were drawn from that table, and D and trimming were deduced from the DNA. The sample contains roughly 250,000 clones, about four fifths of them found a single time. Of the sample, 1.5% is held by the ten largest clones.

For CDR1 and CDR2, the germline V gene lists MNHEY and SVGAGI. The junction shows trimming of 6 bases on V and 3 bases on J, plus 15 bases between the germline ends. There are 15 amino acids in the CDR3, from cysteine to phenylalanine inclusive. Only the CDR3 DNA stays, 45 bases, in frame from base 1. Paper-wide results and their limitations: Clinical and demographic metadata were provided uncurated, with the amount varying by source and participant.

Input material: peripheral blood. This clonotype was sampled from a woman aged 40 to 50 who had recovered from COVID-19. This chain is built from TRBV6-5 and TRBJ2-1; TRBD2 is a possible D gene, resting on 5 matching bases. The base sequence is TGTGCCAGCAGATCGGCCGGGGAAATCTACAATGAGCAGTTCTTC. Translated, it gives CASRSAGEIYNEQFF.